The 23 T cell receptor beta chains given below trace back to one sample, sequenced in a study of cytomegalovirus exposure and HLA in healthy donors. The assay was immunoSEQ multiplex PCR, and TCRdb's table has in-frame clones only and misses some. In the table there are roughly 200,000 clones, about 81% of which are singletons. Sequencing used PBMCs. Receptors originate from a woman aged 25 to 39 in good health and CMV-seronegative.

The chain recombines TRBV29-1 with TRBJ2-7; 9 nucleotides agree with TRBD1. The CDR3 loop spans 12 amino acids. V shed 7 bases, J shed 5 bases, and the junction held 6 bases outside the gene matches. Germline V CDR1 and CDR2: SQVTM, ANQGSEA. DNA for the CDR3: TGCAGCGGAACAGGGGGCAACAACGAGCAGTACTTC. Encoded protein: CSGTGGNNEQYF.

The chain couples TRBV28 to TRBJ1-1, with D unresolved. Trimming pared 2 bases from V and 5 bases from J, leaving 9 bases between. The germline CDR1 and CDR2 sequences are MDHEN and SYDVKM. CDR3 length equals 13 residues. DNA for the CDR3: TGTGCCAGCAGTTTAGGCGTGGAGACTGAAGCTTTCTTT. Residues: CASSLGVETEAFF. Full variable domain (missing parts from reference TRBV28 and TRBJ1-1): DVKVTQSSRYLVKRTGEKVFLECVQDMDHENMFWYRQDPGLGLRLIYFSYDVKMKEKGDIPEGYSVSREKKERFSLILESASTNQTSMYLCASSLGVETEAFFGQGTRLTVV.

The CDR3 DNA reads as TGCAGCGACCGTTCGGCAAGGGGAAGCTATGGCTACACCTTC. Translating gives CSDRSARGSYGYTF. The genes are TRBV29-1 and TRBJ1-2; the D gene is possibly TRBD1 (5 bases). Looked up from germline, CDR1 is SQVTM and CDR2 is ANQGSEA. CDR3 length: 14 residues. V shed 7 bases and J shed 4 bases, with 19 bases lying between them.

The J gene is TRBJ1-3, the V gene TRBV4-1; no clear D. CDR1 and CDR2 (germline): MGHRA, YSYEKL. V was pared by 0 bases and J by 0 bases, with 9 bases between. There are 16 residues in the CDR3. CDR3 region: CASSQEASHSGNTIYF. The CDR3 coding sequence is TGCGCCAGCAGCCAAGAGGCCAGTCACTCTGGAAACACCATATATTTT.

The chain employs TRBV6-4 and TRBJ2-1; TRBD2 might be the D (5 bases). Germline CDR1 and CDR2: MRHNA and SNTAGT. V was pared by 2 bases and J by 3 bases, with 11 bases between. The CDR3 contains 15 residues. In nucleotides, the CDR3 is TGTGCCAGCAGTGACGGTCTAGGGAGCTACAATGAGCAGTTCTTC. Its translation: CASSDGLGSYNEQFF.

This chain uses TRBV2 with TRBJ2-7, with 10 bases fitting TRBD1. Germline V gene lookup returns CDR1 SNHLY and CDR2 FYNNEI. J was trimmed by 3 bases and V by 5 bases; bases with no gene match: 4. CDR3 length equals 14 residues. The CDR3 protein is CASSPGTGDYEQYF. CDR3 sequence (DNA): TGTGCCAGCAGTCCCGGGACAGGGGACTACGAGCAGTACTTC.

This clone was counted at least ten times. DNA for the CDR3: TGTGCTAGTGGTTTGATAGCGGGAGTCGAGCAGTACTTC. Its protein is CASGLIAGVEQYF. The chain has TRBV12-5 and TRBJ2-7; TRBD2 matches at 9 bases. V lost 2 bases, J lost 6 bases, and 2 bases stayed unmatched. This CDR3 contains 13 residues. Looked up from germline, CDR1 is LGHNT and CDR2 is FRNRAP.

The chain recombines TRBV28 with TRBJ2-3, with 9 bases aligning to TRBD1. Germline assignment: CDR1 MDHEN and CDR2 SYDVKM. The CDR3 has 16 residues. Losses at the gene ends were 2 bases for V and 0 bases for J; bases not matched to a gene: 3. The chain's CDR3 is CASSLQGQGSTDTQYF. In DNA, the CDR3 is TGTGCCAGCAGTTTACAAGGACAGGGGAGCACAGATACGCAGTATTTT.

This chain joins TRBV2 and TRBJ2-7; D may be TRBD2 (7 bases). V dropped 4 bases and J dropped 3 bases, with 22 bases sitting between them. The CDR3 is made up of 17 amino acids. Germline V gene data show CDR1 as SNHLY and CDR2 as FYNNEI. CDR3 residues: CASSVSSQRGGYYEQYF. The CDR3 DNA reads TGTGCCAGCAGTGTGAGCAGCCAAAGGGGGGGCTACTACGAGCAGTACTTC. The full variable domain, its missing parts supplied by reference TRBV2 and TRBJ2-7, is EPEVTQTPSHQVTQMGQEVILRCVPISNHLYFYWYRQILGQKVEFLVSFYNNEISEKSEIFDDQFSVERPDGSNFTLKIRSTKLEDSAMYFCASSVSSQRGGYYEQYFGPGTRLTVT.

The gene calls are TRBV6-5 and TRBJ1-1; tentatively, D is TRBD1 (6 bases). The germline V gene has CDR1 MNHEY and CDR2 SVGAGI. V was shortened by 2 bases and J by 4 bases, with 14 bases between the two germline ends. CDR3 length: 15 amino acids. CDR3: CASSYGGAAGTEAFF. Written as DNA, the CDR3 is TGTGCCAGCAGTTACGGGGGGGCAGCCGGCACTGAAGCTTTCTTT.

The rearrangement joins TRBV11-2 to TRBJ1-4; TRBD1 matches 7 bases. The ends lost 1 base at V and 8 bases at J; junction bases unmatched: 13. The CDR3 runs to 17 residues. Germline CDR1 reads SGHAT; CDR2 reads FQNNGV. The CDR3 spells CASSLVSGTASREKLFF. The DNA for the CDR3 is TGTGCCAGCAGCTTAGTTTCCGGGACAGCCTCTAGGGAAAAACTGTTTTTT.

V is TRBV7-2 and J is TRBJ2-1; 8 nucleotides agree with TRBD1. Germline V gene lookup returns CDR1 SGHTA and CDR2 FQGNSA. This CDR3 spans 15 amino acids. V gave up 4 bases and J gave up 8 bases; unmatched junction bases: 10. This CDR3 is CASSSGGTGRHEQFF. CDR3 coding DNA: TGTGCCAGCAGCTCTGGGGGGACAGGTAGGCATGAGCAGTTCTTC. The full variable domain, its missing parts supplied by reference TRBV7-2 and TRBJ2-1, is GAGVSQSPSNKVTEKGKDVELRCDPISGHTALYWYRQSLGQGLEFLIYFQGNSAPDKSGLPSDRFSAERTGGSVSTLTIQRTQQEDSAVYLCASSSGGTGRHEQFFGPGTRLTVL.

The gene calls are TRBV7-6 and TRBJ2-5; 9 bases match TRBD1. Germline-derived CDR1 and CDR2 are SGHVS and FNYEAQ. Trimming took 0 bases from V and 5 from J; bases not matched to a gene: 19. This CDR3 comprises 20 residues. The DNA of the CDR3 is TGTGCCAGCAGCTTAGCTTCCCACAGGGGGCGAGGGTTCATCGGCGAGACCCAGTACTTC. Translation gives CASSLASHRGRGFIGETQYF.

This clone was recorded a few times. The J gene is TRBJ2-7, the V gene TRBV5-1; D gene unclear. The germline V and J ends were trimmed by 1 base and 5 bases, with 19 bases remaining between them. The CDR3 extends over 16 amino acids. Germline loops: CDR1 SGHRS, CDR2 YFSETQ. The CDR3 region is CASSLTYPELSNEQYF. The CDR3 bases are TGCGCCAGCAGCTTGACCTATCCTGAACTGTCTAACGAGCAGTACTTC.

This chain links TRBV11-3 with TRBJ2-1, with 16 bases that match TRBD2. Germline CDR1 is SGHNT and CDR2 is YENEEA. There are 19 residues in the CDR3. After removal of 5 bases from V and 3 bases from J, the junction contained 10 bases not matched to a gene. In nucleotides, the CDR3 is TGTGCCAGCAGCGCCTACCCGGGACTAGCGGGAGGGGACTACAATGAGCAGTTCTTC. Translating it yields CASSAYPGLAGGDYNEQFF.

A remark on this clone: This sequence may be a read error, since a much larger clone differs from it by one base. The chain combines TRBV5-4 with TRBJ1-1, with 7 bases that match TRBD1. Germline V CDR1 and CDR2: SGHNT, YYREEE (reference sequence). Germline trimming cut 1 base from V and 8 bases from J; bases unmatched to any gene: 2. This CDR3 is built from 12 residues. CDR3 sequence reads: CASSLRTGEAFF. In nucleotides, the CDR3 is TGTGCCAGCAGCTTGAGGACAGGAGAAGCTTTCTTT.

In this sample, this clone turned up once. The chain uses TRBV2 and TRBJ2-5; TRBD1 matches 9 bases. With V trimmed by 6 bases and J by 3 bases, 23 bases remained unmatched. Germline assignment: CDR1 SNHLY and CDR2 FYNNEI. The CDR3 is 20 amino acids. The CDR3 nucleotides read TGTGCCAGCAGACCCTTCGTTCTAGGGGAGACAGGGGGAGATGAAGAGACCCAGTACTTC. Residues: CASRPFVLGETGGDEETQYF.

The rearrangement joins TRBV11-2 to TRBJ2-1, with 10 bases matching TRBD2. The V and J ends lost 1 base and 9 bases, in that order; junction bases with no gene match: 12. Germline V gives CDR1 SGHAT, CDR2 FQNNGV. This CDR3 region has 17 residues. The CDR3 loop is CASSLGVLAGVYIEQFF. CDR3 sequence (DNA): TGTGCCAGCAGCTTAGGAGTTCTAGCGGGAGTCTATATTGAGCAGTTCTTC.

The V call is TRBV6-5, the J call TRBJ1-2, with 7 bases that match TRBD1. The CDR3 length is 12 residues. The V gene's germline CDR1 is MNHEY and CDR2 SVGAGI. The ends lost 11 bases at V and 1 base at J; junction bases unmatched: 4. The CDR3 protein is CAGRDSNYGYTF. The CDR3 nucleotides are TGTGCCGGCCGGGACAGTAACTATGGCTACACCTTC.

The chain joins TRBV2 to TRBJ1-5, with TRBD1 matching over 8 bases. There are 15 residues in the CDR3. J gave up 11 bases and V 2 bases, and 11 bases lay outside the gene matches. Germline CDR1 SNHLY, CDR2 FYNNEI. CDR3 nucleotide sequence: TGTGCCAGCAGTGAACTGCAGGGGGCCGTAGGGACCCAGCATTTT. Protein product: CASSELQGAVGTQHF.

V usage is TRBV2 and J usage is TRBJ2-6, with 11 bases aligning to TRBD2. Germline CDR1 SNHLY, CDR2 FYNNEI. V shed 5 bases, J shed 2 bases, and the junction held 8 bases outside the gene matches. This CDR3 region has 18 residues. Here the CDR3 DNA reads TGTGCCAGCAGTAAGTTAGCGGGGGGGCGGACTGGGGCCAACGTCCTGACTTTC. This encodes CASSKLAGGRTGANVLTF.

This sequence joins TRBV7-9 and TRBJ2-1; D not resolved. CDR1 and CDR2 from the germline V gene are SEHNR and FQNEAQ (reference sequence). The V end lost 2 bases, the J end lost 0 bases, and 11 bases lay between the germline ends. The CDR3 has 16 amino acids. CDR3 sequence (DNA): TGTGCCAGCAGCTTACACGGCGGCCTCTCCTACAATGAGCAGTTCTTC. Encoded protein: CASSLHGGLSYNEQFF.

This chain links TRBV6-1 with TRBJ2-7, with D hard to call. Deletions cut 4 bases from V and 2 bases from J, with 9 bases between. Germline CDR1 MNHNS, CDR2 SASEGT. This CDR3 has 13 residues. CDR3 protein: CASSGRQAYEQYF. The CDR3 DNA reads as TGTGCCAGCAGTGGTAGGCAGGCCTACGAGCAGTACTTC.